This T cell receptor (beta chain) comes out of a study of T cell changes during pregnancy in multiple sclerosis. J gave up 5 bases and V 1 base, and 7 bases lay outside the gene matches. The germline gives CDR1 SGHTA, CDR2 FQGNSA. The CDR3 covers 16 residues. TCRdb's table, derived via immunoSEQ multiplex PCR, lists solely in-frame clones and lacks some. This table holds 100,000 or so clones, 90% to 95% found once. There are many counts of this clone. The rearrangement joins TRBV7-2 to TRBJ2-2, with 7 bases that match TRBD1. The TCR sequence derives from a female donor with multiple sclerosis, enrolled in a pregnancy study. Sequencing used peripheral blood, obtained before pregnancy. For the CDR3, the DNA is TGTGCCAGCAGCTTAGACAGGGGATCTAGGACCGGGGAGCTGTTTTTT. Its protein product is CASSLDRGSRTGELFF.